This TCR beta chain appears in the sequencing data of a study of blood T cell repertoires in COVID-19. About the study: Samples representing acute and convalescent COVID-19 were sourced from the United States, Italy and Spain. From T cells, B-cell-depleted T cells, or PBMCs came the material, which was cDNA or gDNA.

Assay used: immunoSEQ multiplex PCR; TCRdb lists only in-frame clones, some missing. This table has about 170,000 clones, more than 70% appearing once. The CDR3 has 15 amino acids. Germline lookup yields CDR1 SQVTM and CDR2 ANQGSEA. Unmatched junction bases numbered 8, after V lost 1 base and J lost 6 bases. The receptor was derived from a woman between 65 and 79 years old who had recovered from COVID-19. The chain combines TRBV29-1 with TRBJ2-2, with TRBD2 matching over 7 bases. Sequencing was done on a sample of peripheral blood. Written as DNA, the CDR3 is TGCAGCGTTGAAGTGGGAGGGGTGTCGTCCGGGGAGCTGTTTTTT. Protein product: CSVEVGGVSSGELFF.